These 11 T cell receptor beta chains were all obtained from the same sample, sequenced in a study of CD8+ T cells in alopecia areata. Indicated treatment: oral pan-JAK inhibitor, 5-10 mg twice daily. Investigators isolated RNA and reverse transcribed it into cDNA to act as the sequencing template. Measured with immunoSEQ multiplex PCR; TCRdb has only the in-frame clones, and not every one. Of 150,000 to 200,000 clones in the sample, about three fifths were seen once. The specimen comprised CD4+ T cells sorted from blood, sampled at approximately week 49, from a patient treated with tofacitinib. These receptors were taken from a human donor with alopecia areata.

J is TRBJ2-7 and V is TRBV20-1; no definite D call. The V gene lost 5 bases and the J gene lost 0 bases, with 5 bases spanning the gap. Germline CDR1 and CDR2: DFQATT and SNEGSKA (reference sequence). The CDR3 sequence is 11 residues long. The CDR3 here is CSAQVSYEQYF. CDR3 nucleotide sequence: TGCAGTGCTCAGGTCTCCTACGAGCAGTACTTC.

The chain joins TRBV9 to TRBJ2-3, with D tentatively TRBD2 (6 bases). Deletions cut 3 bases from V and 5 bases from J, with 16 bases between. Germline V gene lookup returns CDR1 SGDLS and CDR2 YYNGEE. The CDR3 spans 15 residues. Written as DNA, the CDR3 is TGTGCCAGCAGCGATGGCCTTCGGCGGGGAGATACGCAGTATTTT. Its protein is CASSDGLRRGDTQYF.

The chain recombines TRBV27 with TRBJ1-2; weak D call: TRBD1 (5 bases). This CDR3 has 17 amino acids. Germline-derived CDR1 and CDR2 are MNHEY and SMNVEV (reference sequence). V lost 3 bases to trimming and J lost 0 bases, with 17 bases between them. The CDR3 DNA reads TGTGCCAGCAGTTTCAGGGCAAACAGGCTAGCTAACTATGGCTACACCTTC. This codes for CASSFRANRLANYGYTF.

The chain employs TRBV7-8 and TRBJ1-6; D ambiguous. The V gene lost 2 bases and the J gene lost 7 bases, with 9 bases spanning the gap. The germline V gene encodes CDR1 SGHVS and CDR2 FQNEAQ. The CDR3 loop spans 14 amino acids. Here the CDR3 reads CASSLSVRNSPLHF. For the CDR3, the DNA is TGTGCCAGCAGCTTATCGGTGAGGAATTCACCCCTCCACTTT.

The rearrangement joins TRBV29-1 to TRBJ1-5, with D possibly matching TRBD1 (6 bases). Germline CDR1 is SQVTM and CDR2 is ANQGSEA. The CDR3 runs to 14 residues. Trimming removed 5 bases from V and 0 bases from J, with 11 bases in between. CDR3 bases: TGCAGCGTTAGATGGACAGATAGCAATCAGCCCCAGCATTTT. This codes for CSVRWTDSNQPQHF.

The chain carries TRBV30 and TRBJ1-1; 8 bases are shared with TRBD1. CDR3 length: 13 amino acids. In germline, CDR1 is GTSNPN, CDR2 SVGIG (reference sequence). The V gene end was trimmed by 5 bases and the J gene end by 3 bases; junction bases not matched to a gene: 5. The CDR3 loop is CAWANRGDTEAFF. CDR3 sequence (DNA): TGTGCCTGGGCAAACAGGGGGGACACTGAAGCTTTCTTT.

This clone was seen more than once but under ten times. V gene TRBV9 combines with J gene TRBJ2-5; no definite D call. Trimming shortened V by 3 bases and J by 5 bases, and 8 bases separated the two germline ends. Per germline, CDR1 SGDLS and CDR2 YYNGEE. This CDR3 region has 12 residues. The CDR3 sequence: CASSGYTETQYF. The CDR3 coding sequence is TGTGCCAGCAGCGGGTATACGGAGACCCAGTACTTC.

V and J are TRBV23-1 and TRBJ2-7; D unclear. TRBV23-1 is marked as an open reading frame, function uncertain. CDR3 length: 11 amino acids. V shed 0 bases and J shed 7 bases, with 4 bases lying between them. CDR3 sequence reads: CASSQSGEQYF. CDR3 bases: TGCGCCAGCAGTCAATCGGGGGAGCAGTACTTC.

This clone is a singleton in its sample. The chain couples TRBV25-1 to TRBJ1-1; the D is unclear. This CDR3 has 12 residues. Germline CDR1 MGHDK, CDR2 SYGVNS. V lost 5 bases and J 9 bases, leaving 13 bases between the germline ends. CDR3 bases: TGTGCCAGCAGTCGTGGAGGGAGGAAAGCTTTCTTT. Protein product: CASSRGGRKAFF.

The chain couples TRBV23-1 to TRBJ1-2, with a possible D match to TRBD1 (5 bases). TRBV23-1 is designated an ORF whose function remains uncertain. The CDR3 is 15 residues long. With 1 base removed from V and 8 bases from J, the gap between germline ends came to 17 bases. The CDR3 DNA sequence: TGCGCCAGCAGTCAATGGGGCAGGCCCAGAGGAGGCTACACCTTC. This encodes CASSQWGRPRGGYTF.

Comment on this clone: The same CDR3 can be traced to other DNA sequences in this sample. The chain carries TRBV7-2 and TRBJ1-1; 7 nucleotides align to TRBD1. Germline CDR1 SGHTA, CDR2 FQGNSA. The CDR3 contains 14 residues. V shed 5 bases and J 0 bases; nucleotides not matched to a gene: 3. The CDR3 spells CASSPGQMNTEAFF. The CDR3 DNA sequence: TGTGCCAGCAGCCCGGGACAGATGAACACTGAAGCTTTCTTT.